This is a list of T cell receptor beta chains from one sample in a study of response to subunit inactivated influenza vaccine. TCRdb redid the calling of the RT-PCR reads with MiXCR, one entry per CDR3 protein. In the table there are about 780,000 distinct CDR3 sequences, less than 20% of which are singletons. Here the sequenced sample was PBMCs from blood, taken 5 to 6 days after vaccination. The receptors were gathered from a man aged 50 to 60 who received an inactivated influenza vaccine. The CDR3 runs from the conserved cysteine through the conserved F or W. Each record gives: CDR3 length, D gene, clone size, J gene, V gene, CDR3 DNA, CDR3 protein. D genes are given only for firm matches. Expanded clones are given a class, and other clones once, few, many or no size at all.

cdr3_length: 16
d_call: TRBD2
clone_size: few
j_call: TRBJ2-1
v_call: TRBV9
cdr3_nt: TGTGCCAGCAGCGCCCCCCCCCAGCGGGAGATTAATGAGCAGTTCTTC
cdr3_aa: CASSAPPQREINEQFF

cdr3_length: 13
d_call: TRBD1
clone_size: few
j_call: TRBJ1-2
v_call: TRBV5-1
cdr3_nt: TGCGCCAGCAGCGTAAACAGGGGGCATGGCTACACCTTC
cdr3_aa: CASSVNRGHGYTF

cdr3_length: 14
d_call: TRBD2
clone_size: many
j_call: TRBJ2-1
v_call: TRBV20-1
cdr3_nt: TGCAGCAAACTAGCGGGAGGTCCGCACAATGAGCAGTTCTTC
cdr3_aa: CSKLAGGPHNEQFF

cdr3_length: 16
d_call: .
clone_size: few
j_call: TRBJ2-2
v_call: TRBV4-2
cdr3_nt: TGTGCCAGCAGCCAAGGAATCGAGGCACACACCGGGGAGCTGTTTTTT
cdr3_aa: CASSQGIEAHTGELFF

cdr3_length: 14
d_call: TRBD2
clone_size: few
j_call: TRBJ2-3
v_call: TRBV29-1
cdr3_nt: TGCAGCGCTCGTCAAGCGGGAGTGGGAGATACGCAGTATTTT
cdr3_aa: CSARQAGVGDTQYF

cdr3_length: 14
d_call: .
clone_size: .
j_call: TRBJ1-3
v_call: TRBV6-1
cdr3_nt: TGTGCCAGCACCCAACCGGGCTCTGGAAACACCATATATTTT
cdr3_aa: CASTQPGSGNTIYF

cdr3_length: 14
d_call: .
clone_size: few
j_call: TRBJ2-1
v_call: TRBV6-2/TRBV6-3
cdr3_nt: TGTGCCAGCAGTTACGGGAGTCGTTACAATGAGCAGTTCTTC
cdr3_aa: CASSYGSRYNEQFF

cdr3_length: 14
d_call: .
clone_size: few
j_call: TRBJ2-1
v_call: TRBV28
cdr3_nt: TGTGCCAGCAGTCCCCACCACGAACGCAATGAGCAGTTCTTC
cdr3_aa: CASSPHHERNEQFF

cdr3_length: 14
d_call: .
clone_size: few
j_call: TRBJ2-3
v_call: TRBV5-1
cdr3_nt: TGCGCCAGCAAGGAGGCTTCTAGCACAGATACGCAGTATTTT
cdr3_aa: CASKEASSTDTQYF

cdr3_length: 13
d_call: TRBD1
clone_size: .
j_call: TRBJ1-4
v_call: TRBV20-1
cdr3_nt: TGCAGTGCCAGCAGGGGGCTGAGTGAAAAACTGTTTTTT
cdr3_aa: CSASRGLSEKLFF

cdr3_length: 14
d_call: .
clone_size: few
j_call: TRBJ1-2
v_call: TRBV4-1
cdr3_nt: TGCGCCAGCAGCCAAGAATGGGGGCTAGGAGGCTACACCTTC
cdr3_aa: CASSQEWGLGGYTF

cdr3_length: 14
d_call: .
clone_size: few
j_call: TRBJ1-2
v_call: TRBV20-1
cdr3_nt: TGCAGTGCTAGAGACAAAAGGGAGATGGATGGCTACACCTTC
cdr3_aa: CSARDKREMDGYTF

cdr3_length: 15
d_call: .
clone_size: .
j_call: TRBJ1-5
v_call: TRBV28
cdr3_nt: TGTGCCAGCAGTCCAAGGACACTTACCTATCAGCCCCAGCATTTT
cdr3_aa: CASSPRTLTYQPQHF

cdr3_length: 15
d_call: TRBD2
clone_size: few
j_call: TRBJ2-3
v_call: TRBV5-5
cdr3_nt: TGTGCCAGCAGCTTCGCGGGCGGGAGGGTGGATACGCAGTATTTT
cdr3_aa: CASSFAGGRVDTQYF

cdr3_length: 14
d_call: .
clone_size: few
j_call: TRBJ2-1
v_call: TRBV7-9
cdr3_nt: TGTGCCAGCAGCTCCACCGCTAGCGTTAATGAGCAGTTCTTC
cdr3_aa: CASSSTASVNEQFF

cdr3_length: 14
d_call: .
clone_size: .
j_call: TRBJ2-5
v_call: TRBV5-1
cdr3_nt: TGCGCCAGCAGCTTCTCCTCACCGATGGGGACCCAGTACTTC
cdr3_aa: CASSFSSPMGTQYF

cdr3_length: 12
d_call: .
clone_size: .
j_call: TRBJ2-1
v_call: TRBV5-5
cdr3_nt: TGTGCCAGCAGCTTTTCGGGCAGGCCGGAGTTCTTC
cdr3_aa: CASSFSGRPEFF

cdr3_length: 15
d_call: .
clone_size: few
j_call: TRBJ2-3
v_call: TRBV5-1
cdr3_nt: TGCGCCAGCAGCTTGTCTGGGAGACTCACAGATACGCAGTATTTT
cdr3_aa: CASSLSGRLTDTQYF

cdr3_length: 15
d_call: .
clone_size: many
j_call: TRBJ2-3
v_call: TRBV7-6
cdr3_nt: TGTGCCAGCAGCTTAAGGGTCGGGCCCGGCGATACGCAGTATTTT
cdr3_aa: CASSLRVGPGDTQYF

cdr3_length: 13
d_call: .
clone_size: .
j_call: TRBJ1-1
v_call: TRBV12-3/TRBV12-4
cdr3_nt: TGTGCCAGCAGACACACAGGGCCCACTGAAGCTTTCTTT
cdr3_aa: CASRHTGPTEAFF

cdr3_length: 14
d_call: .
clone_size: many
j_call: TRBJ1-4
v_call: TRBV20-1
cdr3_nt: TGCAGTGCTAGAGACGCCAGGGGTGGTGAAAAACTGTTTTTT
cdr3_aa: CSARDARGGEKLFF

cdr3_length: 12
d_call: .
clone_size: many
j_call: TRBJ2-3
v_call: TRBV7-9
cdr3_nt: TGTGCCAGCAGCTTAGGAATTGATACGCAGTATTTT
cdr3_aa: CASSLGIDTQYF

cdr3_length: 14
d_call: .
clone_size: .
j_call: TRBJ2-5
v_call: TRBV28
cdr3_nt: TGTGCCAGCAGCGCCGGACAGACCAGGGAGACCCAGTACTTC
cdr3_aa: CASSAGQTRETQYF